This T cell receptor beta chain was sequenced during a study of T-cell memory formation after mild COVID-19. TCRdb reprocessed the 5' RACE reads with MiXCR, giving one entry per CDR3 protein. The sample lists 300,000 to 400,000 distinct CDR3 sequences, approximately 16% occurring once. Trimming pared 2 bases from V and 2 bases from J, leaving 9 bases between. This CDR3 contains 14 residues. This TCR derives from a man aged 18 to 35 who had mild COVID-19 (a few samples of this study predate the infection). Cell type and time point are not known. This chain uses TRBV12-3 or TRBV12-4 with TRBJ1-1; possibly TRBD1 for D (6 bases). Specimen: PBMCs or a T cell subset sorted from them (not recorded which). CDR3 bases: TGTGCCAGCAGTTTAAGACAGGTTAACACTGAAGCTTTCTTT. Its protein product is CASSLRQVNTEAFF.